The 20 T cell receptor beta chains given below trace back to one sample, sequenced in a study of graft-versus-host responses after intestinal transplantation. Profiling relied on immunoSEQ multiplex PCR, and the TCRdb table lists in-frame clones only, not all of them. The sample shows 80,000 or so clones, roughly 90% of them seen only once. The sequencing here drew on PBMCs, taken 98 days after intestinal transplantation. The receptors stem from a human patient who received an intestinal transplant, so some T cells may come from the graft donor.

The chain employs TRBV7-8 and TRBJ2-2; 7 bases map to TRBD1. The CDR3 runs 14 residues. The germline CDR1 and CDR2 sequences are SGHVS and FQNEAQ. J lost 5 bases, V lost 2 bases, and 2 bases had no gene match. The chain's CDR3 is CASSLKQGTGELFF. The CDR3 nucleotides read TGTGCCAGCAGCTTAAAACAGGGGACCGGGGAGCTGTTTTTT.

V and J are TRBV6-6 and TRBJ1-6; TRBD1 might be the D (6 bases). Germline V gene sequence: CDR1 MNHNY, CDR2 SVGAGI (reference sequence). V dropped 5 bases and J dropped 8 bases, with 13 bases sitting between them. The CDR3 covers 14 residues. The CDR3 reads CASSASGGHSPLHF. DNA for the CDR3: TGTGCCAGCAGTGCATCGGGGGGCCATTCACCCCTCCACTTT.

The chain employs TRBV6-1 and TRBJ2-7; D not resolved. The germline gives CDR1 MNHNS, CDR2 SASEGT. V lost 7 bases and J 1 base, leaving 14 bases between the germline ends. This CDR3 is built from 14 residues. DNA for the CDR3: TGTGCCAGCAACCCCCGGCCAACGTCCTACGAGCAGTACTTC. Encoded protein: CASNPRPTSYEQYF.

This chain connects TRBV6-5 to TRBJ2-7; D is unclear. This CDR3 has 13 amino acids. Deletions cut 8 bases from V and 4 bases from J, with 15 bases between. Germline V gene lookup returns CDR1 MNHEY and CDR2 SVGAGI. The CDR3 DNA sequence: TGTGCCAGCGATCTTGGTCCTAGTTACGAGCAGTACTTC. Protein: CASDLGPSYEQYF.

The rearrangement links TRBV11-2 to TRBJ1-6; 10 bases match TRBD1. Per the germline V gene, CDR1 is SGHAT and CDR2 is FQNNGV. V shed 5 bases and J 10 bases; nucleotides not matched to a gene: 5. The CDR3 runs 14 residues. The CDR3 nucleotides are TGTGCCAGCAGCATTGACAGGGGGCCCTCACCCCTCCACTTT. Amino acids: CASSIDRGPSPLHF.

V and J are TRBV27 and TRBJ1-6, with D possibly being TRBD1 (5 bases). CDR3 length: 15 residues. V shed 2 bases and J shed 10 bases, with 15 bases lying between them. Germline V gene sequence: CDR1 MNHEY, CDR2 SMNVEV (reference sequence). CDR3 nucleotide sequence: TGTGCCAGCAGTTTAGATGCAGGGCTAGGGTCACCCCTCCACTTT. It codes for CASSLDAGLGSPLHF.

The chain links TRBV14 to TRBJ2-6; no clear D. The ends were cut back, 1 base at V and 0 bases at J, with 7 bases in the middle. Germline CDR1 and CDR2: SGHDN and FVKESK. The CDR3 is 16 residues long. The CDR3 sequence: CASSQVLYSGANVLTF. As DNA, the CDR3 is TGTGCCAGCAGCCAAGTGCTATACTCTGGGGCCAACGTCCTGACTTTC.

This clone was detected only once. The V gene is TRBV29-1, the J gene TRBJ1-2; 10 bases are shared with TRBD1. Trimming took 4 bases from V and 8 from J; bases not matched to a gene: 13. The CDR3 extends over 15 amino acids. Germline V lookup: CDR1 SQVTM, CDR2 ANQGSEA. The CDR3 here is CSVVWEGQGSVGYTF. In DNA, the CDR3 is TGCAGCGTTGTTTGGGAGGGACAGGGGAGCGTAGGCTACACCTTC.

About this clone itself: One end of the junction is discordant with germline, which a read error may explain. The chain joins TRBV12-5 to TRBJ2-1; 13 bases are shared with TRBD2. This CDR3 contains 19 residues. From germline, CDR1 is LGHNT and CDR2 FRNRAP. The CDR3, as DNA: TGTGCTAGTGGTCTGGTGACTAGCGGGGGGCTTCGCCTCAACAATGAGCAGTTCTTC. This encodes CASGLVTSGGLRLNNEQFF.

The genes are TRBV5-1 and TRBJ2-5; 8 bases are a match to TRBD1. The CDR3 loop spans 13 amino acids. The junction had 3 bases not matched to a gene; V was cut back by 3 bases and J by 5 bases. CDR1 and CDR2 (germline): SGHRS, YFSETQ. This CDR3 is CASSSGGRETQYF. The CDR3 coding sequence is TGCGCCAGCAGCTCAGGGGGCCGGGAGACCCAGTACTTC.

The chain couples TRBV10-2 to TRBJ2-4; 8 bases agree with TRBD2. Germline loops: CDR1 WSHSY, CDR2 SAAADI. CDR3 size: 15 residues. V was pared by 2 bases and J by 2 bases, with 2 bases of the junction left unmatched. The chain's CDR3 is CASSERGGTKNIQYF. The CDR3 bases are TGCGCCAGCAGTGAGCGGGGGGGCACCAAAAACATTCAGTACTTC.

The CDR3 DNA follows: TGTGCCAGCAGTGATAATCCGAATACGCAGTATTTT. It encodes CASSDNPNTQYF. The chain employs TRBV2 and TRBJ2-3; D ambiguous. V lost 3 bases and J 7 bases, leaving 8 bases between the germline ends. The CDR3 has 12 amino acids. The V gene's germline CDR1 is SNHLY and CDR2 FYNNEI.

The V gene is TRBV6-5, the J gene TRBJ1-6, with D maybe TRBD1 (6 bases). V was cut by 4 bases and J by 6 bases, with 13 bases left in between. The germline CDR1 and CDR2 sequences are MNHEY and SVGAGI. The CDR3 is 15 residues long. The CDR3 DNA is TGTGCCAGCAGTTTCACACAGGGATCTAATTCACCCCTCCACTTT. The encoded protein is CASSFTQGSNSPLHF.

This chain's CDR3 is CASNTGTYYEQYF. CDR3 sequence (DNA): TGTGCCAGCAATACCGGGACATATTACGAGCAGTACTTC. The J gene is TRBJ2-7, the V gene TRBV2; D may be TRBD1 (6 bases). This CDR3 region has 13 residues. Trimming took off 7 bases at V and 4 bases at J, with 14 bases between the two ends. Germline-derived CDR1 and CDR2 are SNHLY and FYNNEI.

About this clone itself: Other DNA sequences in this sample translate to the same CDR3. The J gene is TRBJ2-6, the V gene TRBV28, with 7 bases identical to TRBD1. The germline V gene has CDR1 MDHEN and CDR2 SYDVKM. Unmatched junction bases numbered 14, after V lost 4 bases and J lost 2 bases. This CDR3 comprises 19 residues. The CDR3 sequence: CASSYPRQGGLPGANVLTF. The DNA for the CDR3 is TGTGCCAGCAGTTACCCCCGACAAGGGGGCCTACCTGGGGCCAACGTCCTGACTTTC.

This clone was seen more than once but under ten times. V and J are TRBV5-8 and TRBJ2-7; D may be TRBD1 (5 bases). CDR1 SGHTS and CDR2 YDEGEE come from the germline V gene. V lost 1 base to trimming and J lost 4 bases, with 9 bases between them. CDR3 size: 13 residues. The CDR3 coding sequence is TGTGCCAGCAGCTTGACACAGGCATACGAGCAGTACTTC. It is translated as CASSLTQAYEQYF.

The V and J genes are TRBV27 and TRBJ2-5; 8 nucleotides line up with TRBD2. V gave up 3 bases and J gave up 5 bases; unmatched junction bases: 8. The length of the CDR3 is 15 residues. Germline lookup yields CDR1 MNHEY and CDR2 SMNVEV (reference sequence). Here the CDR3 DNA reads TGTGCCAGCAGTTTGCTGGCGGGGGGCTTGGAGACCCAGTACTTC. Amino acids: CASSLLAGGLETQYF.

CDR3 DNA sequence: TGTGCCAGCAGTGAGGGACAGGGTGCTTCACCCCTCCACTTT. Encoded protein: CASSEGQGASPLHF. The chain employs TRBV6-4 and TRBJ1-6; 9 bases map to TRBD1. Germline values: CDR1 MRHNA, CDR2 SNTAGT. V lost 3 bases to trimming and J lost 9 bases; unmatched junction nucleotides: 3. This CDR3 spans 14 amino acids.

The rearrangement uses TRBV12-5 and TRBJ1-5; maybe TRBD1 (6 bases). The ends were cut back, 3 bases at V and 0 bases at J, with 9 bases in the middle. The length of the CDR3 is 15 residues. Germline V CDR1 and CDR2: LGHNT, FRNRAP. CDR3 residues: CASGFKGGSNQPQHF. CDR3 coding DNA: TGTGCTAGTGGTTTCAAGGGGGGTAGCAATCAGCCCCAGCATTTT.

The CDR3 spells CASSLGLAGSYEQYF. DNA for the CDR3: TGCGCCAGCAGCTTGGGACTAGCGGGATCCTACGAGCAGTACTTC. The rearrangement links TRBV5-1 to TRBJ2-7; 11 bases align to TRBD2. This CDR3 is 15 amino acids long. V shed 0 bases, J shed 1 base, and the junction held 0 bases outside the gene matches. Germline V gene sequence: CDR1 SGHRS, CDR2 YFSETQ.